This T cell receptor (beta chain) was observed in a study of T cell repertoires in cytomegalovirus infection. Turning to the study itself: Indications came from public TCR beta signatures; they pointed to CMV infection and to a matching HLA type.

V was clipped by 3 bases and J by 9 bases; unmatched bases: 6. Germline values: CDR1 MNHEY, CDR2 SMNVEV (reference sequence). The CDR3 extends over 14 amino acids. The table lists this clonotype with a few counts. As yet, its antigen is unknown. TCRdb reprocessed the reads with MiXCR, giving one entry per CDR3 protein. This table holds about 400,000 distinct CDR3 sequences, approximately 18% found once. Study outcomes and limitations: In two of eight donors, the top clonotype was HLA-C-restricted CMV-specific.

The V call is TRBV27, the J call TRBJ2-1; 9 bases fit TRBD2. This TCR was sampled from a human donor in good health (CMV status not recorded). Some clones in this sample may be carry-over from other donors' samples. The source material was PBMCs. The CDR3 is CASSLREGRFEQFF. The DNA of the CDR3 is TGTGCCAGCAGTTTGCGGGAGGGCCGTTTTGAGCAGTTCTTC.